Below, 29 T cell receptor beta chains from the same sample are listed, as sequenced in a study of T cell changes during pregnancy in multiple sclerosis. Clones were read by immunoSEQ multiplex PCR, and TCRdb kept only the in-frame ones, dropping some. Among roughly 27,000 clones, more than 80% were seen once, and the ten largest hold around 0.67%. Sequencing used CD4+ T cells from peripheral blood mononuclear cells, obtained in the first trimester of pregnancy. All receptors come from a female donor with multiple sclerosis, enrolled in a pregnancy study.

This chain uses TRBV7-2 with TRBJ1-5, with TRBD1 matching 9 bases. Germline-derived CDR1 and CDR2 are SGHTA and FQGNSA. The V segment lost 3 bases and the J segment 10 bases; nucleotides outside the gene matches: 10. The CDR3 is made up of 15 amino acids. The CDR3 nucleotides read TGTGCCAGCAGCTTTGGGGACAGGGCGCTGAGTCCCCAGCATTTT. Residues: CASSFGDRALSPQHF.

The chain is built from TRBV28 and TRBJ1-2, with D possibly being TRBD1 (5 bases). The V end lost 10 bases, the J end lost 4 bases, and 13 bases lay between the germline ends. CDR1 and CDR2 (germline): MDHEN, SYDVKM. The CDR3 consists of 12 residues. The CDR3 DNA follows: TGTGCCACGAGGCGGGGGGTCTATGGCTACACCTTC. As protein: CATRRGVYGYTF.

CDR3 sequence: CASSLRGSSYNEQFF. The CDR3 DNA follows: TGTGCCAGCAGCTTACGAGGGAGCTCCTACAATGAGCAGTTCTTC. V gene TRBV7-9 combines with J gene TRBJ2-1; D may be TRBD2 (5 bases). The V gene's germline CDR1 is SEHNR and CDR2 FQNEAQ (reference sequence). The V end was cut by 2 bases, the J end by 0 bases, with 8 bases between. The CDR3 consists of 15 residues.

This clone was found once. V gene TRBV6-5 combines with J gene TRBJ1-2; D may be TRBD1 (6 bases). This CDR3 has 11 residues. Germline-derived CDR1 and CDR2 are MNHEY and SVGAGI. Trimming removed 5 bases at V and 7 bases at J, with 8 bases between. DNA of the CDR3: TGTGCCAGCAGTAAAGGGGGTGGCTACACCTTC. It yields the protein CASSKGGGYTF.

V usage is TRBV10-3 and J usage is TRBJ1-1; TRBD1 is a possible D gene (6 bases). This CDR3 is built from 13 residues. The V end lost 10 bases, the J end lost 1 base, and 13 bases lay between the germline ends. The V gene's germline CDR1 is ENHRY and CDR2 SYGVKD. The chain's CDR3 is CANGQQPNTEAFF. The DNA of the CDR3 is TGTGCCAACGGACAGCAACCGAACACTGAAGCTTTCTTT.

This chain connects TRBV5-1 to TRBJ1-5; D remains ambiguous. Per germline, CDR1 SGHRS and CDR2 YFSETQ. Trimming removed 4 bases from V and 5 bases from J, with 10 bases in between. The CDR3 has 13 residues. CDR3 DNA: TGCGCCAGCAGCCCTCTACCCGATCAGCCCCAGCATTTT. It is translated as CASSPLPDQPQHF.

This chain joins TRBV7-9 and TRBJ2-5, with D perhaps matching TRBD1 (6 bases). The CDR3 length is 14 residues. The V and J ends lost 1 base and 3 bases respectively, with 9 bases between them. Germline CDR1 is SEHNR and CDR2 is FQNEAQ (reference sequence). The CDR3 nucleotides are TGTGCCAGCAGCTTAGGGGCAGGGGAAGAGACCCAGTACTTC. Translated: CASSLGAGEETQYF.

This clone was observed once. This chain connects TRBV7-9 to TRBJ2-5, with TRBD1 identical over 9 bases. From germline, CDR1 is SEHNR and CDR2 FQNEAQ (reference sequence). V lost 2 bases and J lost 3; bases outside the gene matches: 4. The length of the CDR3 is 15 residues. The CDR3 sequence: CASSLSGQGKETQYF. DNA for the CDR3: TGTGCCAGCAGCTTATCGGGACAGGGAAAAGAGACCCAGTACTTC.

The chain couples TRBV4-1 to TRBJ2-5; 11 nucleotides match TRBD2. Germline-derived CDR1 and CDR2 are MGHRA and YSYEKL. There are 17 residues in the CDR3. V lost 1 base and J lost 5; bases outside the gene matches: 9. The CDR3 region is CASSQGSSGLAAETQYF. The CDR3 DNA is TGCGCCAGCAGCCAAGGGTCGTCGGGACTAGCGGCTGAGACCCAGTACTTC.

The chain employs TRBV10-3 and TRBJ2-1; 13 bases are a match to TRBD2. The CDR3 totals 17 residues. CDR1 and CDR2 from the germline V gene are ENHRY and SYGVKD. V lost 10 bases and J lost 4; bases outside the gene matches: 13. The CDR3 sequence is CATRATSGGPDYNEQFF. CDR3 bases: TGTGCCACGCGGGCGACTAGCGGGGGGCCTGATTACAATGAGCAGTTCTTC.

The sample holds a few counts of this clone. This rearrangement joins TRBV19 to TRBJ2-3, with TRBD2 identical over 10 bases. With 9 bases clipped from V and 2 bases from J, the junction kept 14 bases outside the gene matches. Germline V gene lookup returns CDR1 LNHDA and CDR2 SQIVND (reference sequence). CDR3 length equals 17 residues. The CDR3 DNA follows: TGTGCCAGAGATCCCCCCGGTAGCGGGGGGCTCACAGATACGCAGTATTTT. Translating it yields CARDPPGSGGLTDTQYF.

The chain joins TRBV5-1 to TRBJ1-2; 7 nucleotides align to TRBD1. J was trimmed by 2 bases and V by 0 bases; bases with no gene match: 4. CDR3 length equals 15 residues. CDR1 and CDR2 from the germline V gene are SGHRS and YFSETQ. The chain's CDR3 is CASSLGGTANYGYTF. The CDR3 DNA sequence: TGCGCCAGCAGCTTGGGGGGGACAGCAAACTATGGCTACACCTTC.

The chain links TRBV5-6 to TRBJ1-2; D ambiguous. CDR1 is SGHDT and CDR2 is YYEEEE in the germline V gene. V was trimmed by 7 bases and J by 3 bases, leaving 10 bases between them. The CDR3 is made up of 12 amino acids. CDR3 protein: CASSTVDYGYTF. The CDR3 nucleotides read TGTGCCAGCTCAACAGTGGACTATGGCTACACCTTC.

The chain uses TRBV11-2 and TRBJ1-2, with TRBD1 as a possible D gene (6 bases). With 2 bases removed from V and 8 bases from J, the gap between germline ends came to 12 bases. Germline V lookup: CDR1 SGHAT, CDR2 FQNNGV. The CDR3 covers 13 residues. CDR3 sequence: CASSLYQGTGYTF. The CDR3 DNA follows: TGTGCCAGCAGCTTATATCAGGGGACAGGCTACACCTTC.

This rearrangement joins TRBV11-2 to TRBJ2-1; tentative D call: TRBD1 (6 bases). This CDR3 is built from 16 residues. From germline, CDR1 is SGHAT and CDR2 FQNNGV. The V gene lost 1 base and the J gene lost 1 base, with 11 bases spanning the gap. This CDR3 reads CASSLGPGASYNEQFF. CDR3 coding DNA: TGTGCCAGCAGCTTAGGACCAGGGGCGTCCTACAATGAGCAGTTCTTC.

The V and J genes are TRBV14 and TRBJ1-2; no clear D gene. Germline values: CDR1 SGHDN, CDR2 FVKESK. V lost 1 base to trimming and J lost 4 bases, with 7 bases between them. This CDR3 region has 13 residues. DNA of the CDR3: TGTGCCAGCAGCCAAGGGCGGATCTATGGCTACACCTTC. Translating it yields CASSQGRIYGYTF.

V gene TRBV7-2 combines with J gene TRBJ2-5; 11 bases fit TRBD1. V gave up 4 bases and J gave up 3 bases; unmatched junction bases: 1. This CDR3 contains 14 residues. CDR1 and CDR2 (germline): SGHTA, FQGNSA. Here the CDR3 reads CASSWGQGEETQYF. CDR3 nucleotide sequence: TGTGCCAGCAGCTGGGGACAGGGGGAAGAGACCCAGTACTTC. The whole variable domain, filled in from reference TRBV7-2 and TRBJ2-5, reads GAGVSQSPSNKVTEKGKDVELRCDPISGHTALYWYRQSLGQGLEFLIYFQGNSAPDKSGLPSDRFSAERTGGSVSTLTIQRTQQEDSAVYLCASSWGQGEETQYFGPGTRLLVL.

The chain combines TRBV7-8 with TRBJ2-3, with TRBD2 matching 8 bases. Per the germline V gene, CDR1 is SGHVS and CDR2 is FQNEAQ. The V and J ends lost 1 base and 2 bases, in that order; junction bases with no gene match: 2. The CDR3 contains 15 residues. The CDR3 DNA follows: TGTGCCAGCAGCTTAGAACTAGCGGCCACAGATACGCAGTATTTT. Translating it yields CASSLELAATDTQYF.

This clone is judged medium-sized. V is TRBV5-4 and J is TRBJ1-6, with D possibly matching TRBD1 (6 bases). V was shortened by 0 bases and J by 6 bases, with 10 bases between the two germline ends. The CDR3 is made up of 15 amino acids. In germline, CDR1 is SGHNT, CDR2 YYREEE (reference sequence). CDR3 residues: CASSLADRRNSPLHF. The CDR3 nucleotides are TGTGCCAGCAGCTTGGCCGACAGGCGTAATTCACCCCTCCACTTT.

The chain has TRBV9 and TRBJ2-1; TRBD1 aligns across 11 bases. Germline V CDR1 and CDR2: SGDLS, YYNGEE. J was trimmed by 4 bases and V by 4 bases; bases with no gene match: 10. CDR3 size: 17 residues. DNA for the CDR3: TGTGCCAGCAGCCTACGGACAGGGACAGGGGGATACAATGAGCAGTTCTTC. It specifies CASSLRTGTGGYNEQFF.

This clone was observed a few times. The chain recombines TRBV5-5 with TRBJ1-5; D is undetermined. The CDR3 has 15 amino acids. Per germline, CDR1 SGHKS and CDR2 YYEKEE (reference sequence). V was clipped by 0 bases and J by 4 bases, with 11 bases between them. The CDR3 DNA reads TGTGCCAGCAGCTTGGTGTATAGCCTTAATCAGCCCCAGCATTTT. It encodes CASSLVYSLNQPQHF.

This chain links TRBV19 with TRBJ1-1; D unresolved. With 7 bases removed from V and 1 base from J, the gap between germline ends came to 13 bases. Germline V gives CDR1 LNHDA, CDR2 SQIVND (reference sequence). This CDR3 is 14 amino acids long. DNA of the CDR3: TGTGCCAGTACCCTAGCCCCAGGGAACACTGAAGCTTTCTTT. Its translation is CASTLAPGNTEAFF.

The V gene is TRBV18, the J gene TRBJ1-3; TRBD1 might be the D (5 bases). This CDR3 region has 15 residues. CDR1 KGHSH and CDR2 LQKENI come from the germline V gene. V lost 6 bases to trimming and J lost 3 bases, with 15 bases between them. DNA of the CDR3: TGTGCCAGCTCCCCCGGACGGGGGGGTGGAAACACCATATATTTT. Encoded protein: CASSPGRGGGNTIYF.

This rearrangement joins TRBV2 to TRBJ2-2; D gene uncertain. The CDR3 has 11 residues. CDR1 is SNHLY, CDR2 FYNNEI, per germline. V lost 6 bases and J 9 bases, leaving 8 bases between the germline ends. CDR3 in DNA: TGTGCCAGCAGATATGGGCGGGAGCTGTTTTTT. Translating gives CASRYGRELFF. The full variable domain, its missing parts supplied by reference TRBV2 and TRBJ2-2, is EPEVTQTPSHQVTQMGQEVILRCVPISNHLYFYWYRQILGQKVEFLVSFYNNEISEKSEIFDDQFSVERPDGSNFTLKIRSTKLEDSAMYFCASRYGRELFFGEGSRLTVL.

This sequence joins TRBV28 and TRBJ2-2, with D perhaps TRBD1 (5 bases). The germline V and J ends were trimmed by 8 bases and 4 bases, with 23 bases remaining between them. CDR1 is MDHEN and CDR2 is SYDVKM in the germline V gene. The CDR3 is 17 residues long. This chain's CDR3 is CASASAAAQGVTGELFF. CDR3 coding DNA: TGTGCCAGCGCATCGGCGGCTGCCCAAGGGGTCACCGGGGAGCTGTTTTTT.

The V gene is TRBV11-1, the J gene TRBJ2-7; 9 bases map to TRBD2. This CDR3 is 15 amino acids long. Losses at the gene ends were 3 bases for V and 2 bases for J; bases not matched to a gene: 5. Germline CDR1 reads SGHAT; CDR2 reads FQDESV (reference sequence). CDR3 bases: TGTGCCAGCAGCTTGGACAGCGGGGGGACCTACGAGCAGTACTTC. Protein: CASSLDSGGTYEQYF.

The chain joins TRBV6-1 to TRBJ1-2; unclear D gene. Germline CDR1 is MNHNS and CDR2 is SASEGT. This CDR3 has 13 amino acids. Trimming cost V 0 bases and J 8 bases, with 10 bases left between them. This CDR3 reads CASSEAGREGYTF. The CDR3 DNA follows: TGTGCCAGCAGTGAAGCCGGGAGGGAGGGCTACACCTTC.

The chain uses TRBV5-5 and TRBJ1-1; 7 positions match TRBD1. CDR3 length: 14 residues. Germline values: CDR1 SGHKS, CDR2 YYEKEE (reference sequence). V shed 4 bases and J 0 bases; nucleotides not matched to a gene: 3. The chain's CDR3 is CASSLQGMNTEAFF. DNA of the CDR3: TGTGCCAGCAGCCTACAGGGGATGAACACTGAAGCTTTCTTT.

The chain carries TRBV6-1 and TRBJ1-1, with D tentatively TRBD1 (6 bases). V was clipped by 5 bases and J by 11 bases, with 15 bases between them. Germline V gene lookup returns CDR1 MNHNS and CDR2 SASEGT. The CDR3 is 12 amino acids. The DNA of the CDR3 is TGTGCCAGCAGTATTCGCCTTGACAGGGCTTTCTTT. It yields the protein CASSIRLDRAFF.